This TCR beta chain derives from a study of glioma-infiltrating T cells. Overall study findings and caveats: CDR3 overlap between tissue and blood was very small. Tissue-blood divergence was below expectation in non-neoplastic patients, above in gliomas.

Details on this clonotype: As yet, its antigen is unknown.

The CDR3 consists of 14 residues. The germline V gene encodes CDR1 MNHNS and CDR2 SASEGT. The germline V and J ends were trimmed by 5 bases and 8 bases, with 16 bases remaining between them. TCR alpha and beta CDR3 regions were amplified from RNA using iRepertoire nested multiplex PCR. One-step reverse transcription and amplification started from about 100-400 ng of tissue mRNA or PBMC total RNA. TCRdb reanalysed the multiplex PCR reads using MiXCR and keeps one entry per CDR3 protein. The profile shows around 190,000 distinct CDR3 sequences, around 40% of them singletons. The clonotype was recovered from a human donor with low-grade glioma or glioblastoma, undergoing nonglioma brain surgery, or in good health (not recorded which). The V gene is TRBV6-1, the J gene TRBJ1-5; maybe TRBD1 (5 bases). Sequencing was carried out using glioma tissue, nonneoplastic brain tissue, or PBMCs (not recorded which). The CDR3 is CASSLDRVKKPQHF. CDR3 nucleotides: TGTGCCAGCAGTCTAGACAGAGTAAAGAAGCCCCAGCATTTT.